The 9 T cell receptor beta chains below come from one sample, sequenced in a study of a mutant IDH1 vaccine in newly diagnosed glioma. Noted time point: week 47, end of study. In the vaccine, a single dose held 300 ug of the mutant IDH1 20-mer peptide, along with topical imiquimod. Sequencing was performed with immunoSEQ multiplex PCR; in TCRdb, only in-frame clones are kept and a portion is missing. This sample carries tens of thousands of clones, over 70% of them seen once, and the ten largest clones take 5.3%. Antigens of these TCRs are unknown. The specimen was PBMCs, collected from a glioma patient whose treatment included an IDH1 peptide vaccine. Source of these receptors: a man aged 50-60 years with glioma.

The gene calls are TRBV29-1 and TRBJ2-2, with D perhaps matching TRBD1 (6 bases). Germline CDR1 reads SQVTM; CDR2 reads ANQGSEA. V was shortened by 7 bases and J by 2 bases, with 14 bases between the two germline ends. This CDR3 has 14 amino acids. The DNA for the CDR3 is TGCAGCGCTGGCAGGGGTGTTAACACCGGGGAGCTGTTTTTT. Translated, it gives CSAGRGVNTGELFF.

This chain connects TRBV7-6 to TRBJ1-4; D unresolved. CDR1 SGHVS and CDR2 FNYEAQ come from the germline V gene. The CDR3 totals 13 residues. V lost 5 bases and J lost 7, with 11 bases in between. CDR3 nucleotides: TGTGCCAGCAGCGGAGGACCCTCTGAAAAACTGTTTTTT. As protein: CASSGGPSEKLFF.

The rearrangement links TRBV4-1 to TRBJ1-2; D may be TRBD1 (5 bases). The CDR3 is made up of 17 amino acids. Between the trimmed V and J ends, which lost 0 bases and 4 bases, there was a span of 18 bases. Germline V lookup: CDR1 MGHRA, CDR2 YSYEKL. The DNA for the CDR3 is TGCGCCAGCAGCCAAGAACCCGGGGCAGCCCTCCCCTATGGCTACACCTTC. It encodes CASSQEPGAALPYGYTF.

This chain connects TRBV6-5 to TRBJ2-7, with TRBD1 matching over 9 bases. CDR1 and CDR2 from the germline V gene are MNHEY and SVGAGI. J was trimmed by 5 bases and V by 2 bases; bases with no gene match: 4. The CDR3 runs 14 residues. CDR3 bases: TGTGCCAGCAGTTACCGGGACAGGGTACACGAGCAGTACTTC. It translates to CASSYRDRVHEQYF.

The gene calls are TRBV7-9 and TRBJ2-7, with a weak D call TRBD1 (6 bases). CDR1 and CDR2 from the germline V gene are SEHNR and FQNEAQ (reference sequence). CDR3 length: 15 amino acids. Trimming removed 5 bases from V and 2 bases from J, with 16 bases in between. CDR3 DNA sequence: TGTGCCAGCAGCCCGGTTCGGACAGATGCCTACGAGCAGTACTTC. The encoded protein is CASSPVRTDAYEQYF.

The V and J genes are TRBV6-5 and TRBJ1-4; perhaps TRBD1 as D (5 bases). The V end lost 5 bases, the J end lost 8 bases, and 18 bases lay between the germline ends. Germline loops: CDR1 MNHEY, CDR2 SVGAGI. This CDR3 has 15 residues. The CDR3 loop reads CASSPGRIPGEKLFF. CDR3 nucleotide sequence: TGTGCCAGCAGTCCGGGACGAATCCCGGGGGAAAAACTGTTTTTT.

The chain is built from TRBV7-2 and TRBJ1-2, with D possibly TRBD1 on 6 matching bases. This CDR3 contains 13 residues. V was trimmed by 4 bases and J by 8 bases, leaving 14 bases between them. Per the germline V gene, CDR1 is SGHTA and CDR2 is FQGNSA. CDR3 sequence: CASSSSGAGGYTF. The CDR3 nucleotides are TGTGCCAGCAGCTCCTCAGGGGCCGGAGGCTACACCTTC.

The chain has TRBV4-1 and TRBJ2-5, with 8 bases matching TRBD1. Trimming took 4 bases from V and 5 from J; bases not matched to a gene: 6. CDR1 MGHRA and CDR2 YSYEKL come from the germline V gene. This CDR3 is 14 amino acids long. For the CDR3, the DNA is TGCGCCAGCAGCCCTGGACAGGGAGATGAGACCCAGTACTTC. The encoded protein is CASSPGQGDETQYF.

J is TRBJ1-1 and V is TRBV6-1, with 7 nucleotides matching TRBD1. J lost 5 bases, V lost 6 bases, and 9 bases had no gene match. The CDR3 runs 14 residues. In germline, CDR1 is MNHNS, CDR2 SASEGT. The CDR3 nucleotides read TGTGCCAGCAGCCCCACAGGGGTGGGGACTGAAGCTTTCTTT. Its translation: CASSPTGVGTEAFF.